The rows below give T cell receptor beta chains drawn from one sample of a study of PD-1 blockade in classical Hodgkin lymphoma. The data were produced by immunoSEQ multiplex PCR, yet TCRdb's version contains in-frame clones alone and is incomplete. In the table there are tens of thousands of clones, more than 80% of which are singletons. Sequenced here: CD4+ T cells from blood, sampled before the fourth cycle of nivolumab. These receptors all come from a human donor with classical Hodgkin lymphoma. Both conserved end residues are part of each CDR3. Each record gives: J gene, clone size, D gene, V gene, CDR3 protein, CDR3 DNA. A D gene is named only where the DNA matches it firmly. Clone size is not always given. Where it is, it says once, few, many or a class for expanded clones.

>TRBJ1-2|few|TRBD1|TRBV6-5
CASSLDRVGGYTF
TGTGCCAGCAGTCTAGACAGGGTAGGCGGCTACACCTTC
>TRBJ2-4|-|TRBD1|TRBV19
CASSITGANIQYF
TGTGCCAGTAGTATTACAGGGGCGAACATTCAGTACTTC
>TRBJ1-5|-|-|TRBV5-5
CASSLDLGGQGQPQHF
TGTGCCAGCAGCTTGGATCTCGGGGGTCAAGGGCAGCCCCAGCATTTT
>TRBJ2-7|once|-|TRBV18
CASSPRTVYEQYF
TGTGCCAGCTCACCTCGGACCGTCTACGAGCAGTACTTC
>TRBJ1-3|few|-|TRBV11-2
CASSLAAFSGNTIYF
TGTGCCAGCAGCTTAGCGGCCTTCTCTGGAAACACCATATATTTT
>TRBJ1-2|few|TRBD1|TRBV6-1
CASSPRDRANYGYTF
TGTGCCAGCAGTCCTAGGGACAGGGCTAACTATGGCTACACCTTC
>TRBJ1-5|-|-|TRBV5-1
CASSLEGIRNQPQHF
TGCGCCAGCAGCTTGGAAGGGATTCGCAATCAGCCCCAGCATTTT
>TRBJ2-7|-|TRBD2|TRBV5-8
CASSFLLAGSHEQYF
TGTGCCAGCAGCTTTTTGCTAGCGGGATCCCACGAGCAGTACTTC
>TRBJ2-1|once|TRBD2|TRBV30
CAWSELAVNEQFF
TGTGCCTGGAGTGAACTAGCGGTCAATGAGCAGTTCTTC
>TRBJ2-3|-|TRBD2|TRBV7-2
CASSSRTSGEDVNTQYF
TGTGCCAGCAGCTCGAGGACTAGCGGGGAGGACGTAAATACGCAGTATTTT
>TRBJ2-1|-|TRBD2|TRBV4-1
CASSQDPGLAEFF
TGCGCCAGCAGCCAGGACCCTGGACTAGCAGAGTTCTTC
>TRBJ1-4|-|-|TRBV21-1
CASSDRDSNEKLFF
TGTGCCAGCAGCGACCGGGACAGTAATGAAAAACTGTTTTTT
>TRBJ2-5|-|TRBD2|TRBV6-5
CASRPSGSGETQYF
TGTGCCAGCAGGCCTAGCGGGAGCGGAGAGACCCAGTACTTC
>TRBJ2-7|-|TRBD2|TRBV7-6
CASSMAAGGPYEQYF
TGTGCCAGCAGCATGGCAGCGGGAGGGCCCTACGAGCAGTACTTC
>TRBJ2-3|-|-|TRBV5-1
CASSFGLAGSGSADTQYF
TGCGCCAGCAGCTTCGGGCTGGCAGGGTCGGGTTCCGCAGATACGCAGTATTTT
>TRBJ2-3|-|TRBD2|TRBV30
CAWSGSGTPDTQYF
TGTGCCTGGAGTGGTAGCGGGACCCCAGATACGCAGTATTTT
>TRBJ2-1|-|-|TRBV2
CASSEATAEQFF
TGTGCCAGCAGTGAAGCGACGGCGGAGCAATTCTTC
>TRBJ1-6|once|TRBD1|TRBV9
CASSGEGANSPLHF
TGTGCCAGCAGCGGTGAGGGGGCTAATTCACCCCTCCACTTT
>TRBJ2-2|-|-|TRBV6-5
CASSGRVETGELFF
TGTGCCAGCAGTGGCCGGGTCGAAACCGGGGAGCTGTTTTTT